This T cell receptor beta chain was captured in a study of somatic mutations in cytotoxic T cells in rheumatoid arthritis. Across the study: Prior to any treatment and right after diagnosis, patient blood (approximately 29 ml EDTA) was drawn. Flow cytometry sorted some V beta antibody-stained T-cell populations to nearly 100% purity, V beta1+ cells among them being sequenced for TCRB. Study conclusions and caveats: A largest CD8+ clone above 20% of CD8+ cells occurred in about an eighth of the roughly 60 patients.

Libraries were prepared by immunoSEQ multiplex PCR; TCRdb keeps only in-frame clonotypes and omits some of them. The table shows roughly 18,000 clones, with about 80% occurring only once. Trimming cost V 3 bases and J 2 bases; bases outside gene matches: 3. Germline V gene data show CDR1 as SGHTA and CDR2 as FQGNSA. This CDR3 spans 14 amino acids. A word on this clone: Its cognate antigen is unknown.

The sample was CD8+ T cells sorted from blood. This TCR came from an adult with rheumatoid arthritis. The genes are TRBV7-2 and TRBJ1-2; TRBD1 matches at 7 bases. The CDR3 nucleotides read TGTGCCAGCAGCTTGGAACAGGGGAACTATGGCTACACCTTC. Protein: CASSLEQGNYGYTF.